Below are 22 T cell receptor beta chains sequenced from a single sample in a study of cytomegalovirus exposure and HLA in healthy donors. The PCR used 60 Vbeta and 13 Jbeta primers. TCRdb's copy holds only in-frame clones and misses some; the assay was immunoSEQ multiplex PCR. The sample lists more than 90,000 clones; approximately 68% were seen once. The material sequenced was PBMCs. The receptors shown here come from a boy younger than 18 in good health and CMV-seropositive.

V gene TRBV2 combines with J gene TRBJ1-4, with a weak D call TRBD1 (6 bases). CDR1 SNHLY and CDR2 FYNNEI come from the germline V gene. Deletions cut 5 bases from V and 7 bases from J, with 14 bases between. The CDR3 covers 14 residues. This CDR3 is CASSNRVVGEKLFF. CDR3 nucleotides: TGTGCCAGCAGTAACAGGGTTGTGGGTGAAAAACTGTTTTTT. The full variable domain, its missing parts supplied by reference TRBV2 and TRBJ1-4, is EPEVTQTPSHQVTQMGQEVILRCVPISNHLYFYWYRQILGQKVEFLVSFYNNEISEKSEIFDDQFSVERPDGSNFTLKIRSTKLEDSAMYFCASSNRVVGEKLFFGSGTQLSVL.

The rearrangement uses TRBV30 and TRBJ1-6; 7 nucleotides match TRBD1. The CDR3 totals 13 residues. Trimming at V came to 7 bases and at J to 6 bases, leaving 6 bases not matched to a gene. Germline assignment: CDR1 GTSNPN and CDR2 SVGIG (reference sequence). The CDR3, as DNA: TGTGCCTATTCACAGGGGCCTAATTCACCCCTCCACTTT. Translating it yields CAYSQGPNSPLHF.

This chain connects TRBV7-9 to TRBJ1-1; 7 bases match TRBD1. Germline assignment: CDR1 SEHNR and CDR2 FQNEAQ (reference sequence). Trimming took 5 bases from V and 7 from J; bases not matched to a gene: 7. The CDR3 is made up of 13 amino acids. The CDR3 sequence is CASSPRQGSEAFF. In nucleotides, the CDR3 is TGTGCCAGCAGCCCCCGACAGGGAAGTGAAGCTTTCTTT.

The chain uses TRBV7-6 and TRBJ1-1; no clear D. Trimming pared 2 bases from V and 1 base from J, leaving 11 bases between. CDR1 and CDR2 from the germline V gene are SGHVS and FNYEAQ. The CDR3 has 15 amino acids. As DNA, the CDR3 is TGTGCCAGCAGCTTAATCTCTCGGGGGAACACTGAAGCTTTCTTT. Its translation is CASSLISRGNTEAFF.

This clone was picked up one time. The J gene is TRBJ2-3, the V gene TRBV7-2; D is undetermined. CDR1 and CDR2 (germline): SGHTA, FQGNSA. The germline V and J ends were trimmed by 1 base and 1 base, with 6 bases remaining between them. CDR3 size: 14 residues. The CDR3 protein is CASSLDPGTDTQYF. In DNA form, the CDR3 reads TGTGCCAGCAGCTTAGACCCGGGCACAGATACGCAGTATTTT.

V usage is TRBV6-6 and J usage is TRBJ1-6; 8 nucleotides agree with TRBD1. The trim removed 6 bases at V and 4 bases at J, leaving 5 bases unmatched. CDR1 and CDR2 (germline): MNHNY, SVGAGI (reference sequence). CDR3 length: 15 amino acids. The CDR3 DNA follows: TGTGCCAGCAGGGATCAGGGGGCGTATAATTCACCCCTCCACTTT. The encoded protein is CASRDQGAYNSPLHF.

The chain is built from TRBV5-1 and TRBJ2-7; 12 bases agree with TRBD2. V lost 0 bases and J lost 5; bases outside the gene matches: 0. The germline V gene has CDR1 SGHRS and CDR2 YFSETQ. CDR3 length equals 14 residues. For the CDR3, the DNA is TGCGCCAGCAGCTTGGGACTAGCGGGAGACGAGCAGTACTTC. It encodes CASSLGLAGDEQYF.

In its sample, this clone was seen a few times. The chain recombines TRBV19 with TRBJ1-1; no definite D call. V lost 1 base and J lost 1, with 13 bases in between. The CDR3 is 16 amino acids. Germline values: CDR1 LNHDA, CDR2 SQIVND (reference sequence). Written as DNA, the CDR3 is TGTGCCAGTAGTATAGGGTACAGCTGGCCGAACACTGAAGCTTTCTTT. Protein product: CASSIGYSWPNTEAFF.

The J gene is TRBJ1-6, the V gene TRBV27; 7 bases agree with TRBD1. Germline CDR1 is MNHEY and CDR2 is SMNVEV (reference sequence). There are 16 residues in the CDR3. V lost 5 bases, J lost 1 base, and 5 bases stayed unmatched. The CDR3 DNA is TGTGCCAGCAGTATACAGGGGATATCCTATAATTCACCCCTCCACTTT. This encodes CASSIQGISYNSPLHF.

Here the CDR3 DNA reads TGCAGCGTTTGGACAGGGGTACGGTATGGCTACACCTTC. Protein sequence: CSVWTGVRYGYTF. This chain joins TRBV29-1 and TRBJ1-2; 9 bases fit TRBD1. The CDR3 has 13 amino acids. V lost 5 bases and J lost 5; bases outside the gene matches: 6. The germline CDR1 and CDR2 sequences are SQVTM and ANQGSEA.

This clone was seen more than once but under ten times. The chain links TRBV5-4 to TRBJ1-1; a weak D match, TRBD1 (5 bases). CDR3 length equals 15 residues. The germline V and J ends were trimmed by 2 bases and 5 bases, with 16 bases remaining between them. Germline values: CDR1 SGHNT, CDR2 YYREEE (reference sequence). The DNA for the CDR3 is TGTGCCAGCAGCTTTGGGGGGGAGCTAGGAACTGAAGCTTTCTTT. The encoded protein is CASSFGGELGTEAFF.

The count of this clone is one. For the CDR3, the DNA is TGCGCCAGCAGCCTCCGCCACCCTCCTGGACAGGACAGATACGAGCAGTACTTC. This codes for CASSLRHPPGQDRYEQYF. The rearrangement links TRBV4-1 to TRBJ2-7; 7 bases align to TRBD1. This CDR3 region has 18 residues. The germline V gene has CDR1 MGHRA and CDR2 YSYEKL. Trimming cost V 4 bases and J 4 bases; bases outside gene matches: 19.

Concerning this clone: This CDR3 is also generated by other DNA sequences in the sample. This chain links TRBV9 with TRBJ2-1, with TRBD2 matching over 8 bases. The J segment lost 0 bases and the V segment lost 4 bases, leaving 3 bases of the junction unmatched. Looked up from germline, CDR1 is SGDLS and CDR2 is YYNGEE. The CDR3 runs to 15 residues. CDR3 residues: CASSPGGGSYNEQFF. The CDR3 nucleotides read TGTGCCAGCAGCCCCGGGGGGGGCTCCTACAATGAGCAGTTCTTC. Variable domain in full (rest from reference TRBV9 and TRBJ2-1): DSGVTQTPKHLITATGQRVTLRCSPRSGDLSVYWYQQSLDQGLQFLIQYYNGEERAKGNILERFSAQQFPDLHSELNLSSLELGDSALYFCASSPGGGSYNEQFFGPGTRLTVL.

V is TRBV6-5 and J is TRBJ2-7, with 9 nucleotides matching TRBD2. The J segment lost 5 bases and the V segment lost 7 bases, leaving 9 bases of the junction unmatched. This CDR3 region has 14 residues. Germline CDR1 MNHEY, CDR2 SVGAGI. This chain's CDR3 is CASTRGTSFHEQYF. As DNA, the CDR3 is TGTGCCAGCACTCGGGGGACTAGCTTCCACGAGCAGTACTTC.

This clone was counted between two and nine times. This chain links TRBV5-1 with TRBJ2-7; D might be TRBD2 (5 bases). V was clipped by 4 bases and J by 2 bases, with 13 bases between them. The CDR3 sequence is 14 residues long. The germline CDR1 and CDR2 sequences are SGHRS and YFSETQ. The CDR3 nucleotides read TGCGCCAGCAGCGATATTAGCGTAACCTACGAGCAGTACTTC. Translation gives CASSDISVTYEQYF.

J is TRBJ1-3 and V is TRBV5-6; D ambiguous. CDR1 is SGHDT, CDR2 YYEEEE, per germline. The CDR3 is made up of 12 amino acids. V shed 1 base and J shed 6 bases, with 5 bases lying between them. The CDR3 protein is CASSLRVNTIYF. The CDR3 DNA sequence: TGTGCCAGCAGCTTGCGTGTAAACACCATATATTTT. The whole variable domain, filled in from reference TRBV5-6 and TRBJ1-3, reads DAGVTQSPTHLIKTRGQQVTLRCSPKSGHDTVSWYQQALGQGPQFIFQYYEEEERQRGNFPDRFSGHQFPNYSSELNVNALLLGDSALYLCASSLRVNTIYFGEGSWLTVV.

The sample holds a few counts of this clone. The rearrangement uses TRBV7-6 and TRBJ1-1; no reliable D call. V was clipped by 3 bases and J by 5 bases, with 10 bases between them. CDR1 is SGHVS and CDR2 is FNYEAQ in the germline V gene. The CDR3 covers 13 residues. The CDR3 protein is CASSFRGSTEAFF. In DNA, the CDR3 is TGTGCCAGCAGCTTCCGCGGGAGTACTGAAGCTTTCTTT.

The CDR3 DNA is TGTGCCAGCAGTCCATTCACAGGGGACAATCAGCCCCAGCATTTT. It encodes CASSPFTGDNQPQHF. The chain couples TRBV6-5 to TRBJ1-5, with 7 bases fitting TRBD1. Germline CDR1 MNHEY, CDR2 SVGAGI. The CDR3 consists of 15 residues. V shed 5 bases, J shed 3 bases, and the junction held 7 bases outside the gene matches.

The J gene is TRBJ1-1, the V gene TRBV5-4, with 9 bases aligning to TRBD1. CDR3 length: 16 amino acids. With 0 bases clipped from V and 5 bases from J, the junction kept 8 bases outside the gene matches. The germline V gene has CDR1 SGHNT and CDR2 YYREEE (reference sequence). The CDR3, as DNA: TGTGCCAGCAGCTTGGAAAGTACAGGGGGCTTTACTGAAGCTTTCTTT. Its protein is CASSLESTGGFTEAFF.

This chain joins TRBV27 and TRBJ2-6; the match to TRBD2 covers 13 bases. Germline lookup yields CDR1 MNHEY and CDR2 SMNVEV (reference sequence). The length of the CDR3 is 17 residues. Trimming removed 7 bases from V and 1 base from J; junction bases left unmatched: 4. For the CDR3, the DNA is TGTGCCAGCACCATACTAGCGGGGGGGTCTGGGGCCAACGTCCTGACTTTC. Protein sequence: CASTILAGGSGANVLTF.

V gene TRBV7-9 combines with J gene TRBJ1-1; the match to TRBD1 covers 7 bases. The CDR3 consists of 15 residues. Germline V CDR1 and CDR2: SEHNR, FQNEAQ (reference sequence). The junction had 5 bases not matched to a gene; V was cut back by 0 bases and J by 4 bases. The CDR3 nucleotides are TGTGCCAGCAGCTTAGCGGGGACAGTCGGCACTGAAGCTTTCTTT. It specifies CASSLAGTVGTEAFF.

This chain uses TRBV6-1 with TRBJ2-4; D may be TRBD2 (6 bases). Deletions cut 3 bases from V and 0 bases from J, with 18 bases between. The CDR3 loop spans 18 amino acids. CDR1 is MNHNS and CDR2 is SASEGT in the germline V gene. For the CDR3, the DNA is TGTGCCAGCAGTGATAACCGGGAGAGGGAGCTAGCCAAAAACATTCAGTACTTC. This encodes CASSDNRERELAKNIQYF.